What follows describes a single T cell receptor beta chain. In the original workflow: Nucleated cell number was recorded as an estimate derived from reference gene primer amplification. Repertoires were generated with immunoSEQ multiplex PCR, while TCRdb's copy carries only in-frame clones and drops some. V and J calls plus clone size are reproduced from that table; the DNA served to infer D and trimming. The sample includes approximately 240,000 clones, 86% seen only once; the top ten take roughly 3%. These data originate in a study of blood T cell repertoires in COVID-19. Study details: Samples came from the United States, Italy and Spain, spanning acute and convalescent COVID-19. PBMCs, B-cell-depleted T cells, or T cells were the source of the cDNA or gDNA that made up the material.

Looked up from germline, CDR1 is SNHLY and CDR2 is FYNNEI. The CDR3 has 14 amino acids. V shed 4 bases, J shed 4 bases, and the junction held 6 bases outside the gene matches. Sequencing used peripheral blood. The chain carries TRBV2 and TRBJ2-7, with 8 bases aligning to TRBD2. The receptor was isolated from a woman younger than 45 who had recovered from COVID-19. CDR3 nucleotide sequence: TGTGCCAGCAGTGGGCGGGGGGCCTTGTACGAGCAGTACTTC. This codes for CASSGRGALYEQYF.